This entry lists 8 T cell receptor beta chains sequenced from one sample in a study of cytomegalovirus exposure and HLA in healthy donors. It was with 60 Vbeta and 13 Jbeta primers that the PCR ran. Sequencing was performed with immunoSEQ multiplex PCR; in TCRdb, only in-frame clones are kept and a portion is missing. This table holds approximately 170,000 clones, 65% to 75% found once. The sequencing input was PBMCs. The receptors derive from a man aged 25-45 years in good health and CMV-seropositive.

The chain joins TRBV19 to TRBJ2-7; TRBD1 agrees at 7 bases. This CDR3 has 14 amino acids. Germline CDR1 reads LNHDA; CDR2 reads SQIVND (reference sequence). The trim removed 5 bases at V and 3 bases at J, leaving 7 bases unmatched. CDR3 residues: CASSLRQGFYEQYF. The CDR3 coding sequence is TGTGCCAGTAGTCTCCGACAGGGTTTCTACGAGCAGTACTTC.

J is TRBJ1-4 and V is TRBV28; no firm D call. CDR3 length: 13 residues. V shed 7 bases and J shed 5 bases, with 11 bases lying between them. Looked up from germline, CDR1 is MDHEN and CDR2 is SYDVKM. CDR3: CASTYPGNEKLFF. The CDR3 bases are TGTGCCAGCACCTACCCGGGGAATGAAAAACTGTTTTTT. Combining the CDR3 with reference TRBV28 and TRBJ1-4 gives the whole variable domain DVKVTQSSRYLVKRTGEKVFLECVQDMDHENMFWYRQDPGLGLRLIYFSYDVKMKEKGDIPEGYSVSREKKERFSLILESASTNQTSMYLCASTYPGNEKLFFGSGTQLSVL.

The rearrangement uses TRBV9 and TRBJ2-1; 8 nucleotides match TRBD1. Germline trimming cut 2 bases from V and 10 bases from J; bases unmatched to any gene: 11. The CDR3 is 15 amino acids. Germline V gives CDR1 SGDLS, CDR2 YYNGEE. CDR3 nucleotide sequence: TGTGCCAGCAGCGTTGACAGGGGTTTAGGAGCCGAGCAGTTCTTC. Amino acids: CASSVDRGLGAEQFF.

The chain joins TRBV20-1 to TRBJ2-7; tentative D call: TRBD2 (6 bases). Trimming stripped 5 bases from V and 9 bases from J, with 14 bases between. This CDR3 comprises 11 residues. Germline V gives CDR1 DFQATT, CDR2 SNEGSKA (reference sequence). In DNA form, the CDR3 reads TGCAGTGCTGGGGCGCGGGGACGGCAGTACTTC. This gives the protein CSAGARGRQYF.

The rearrangement uses TRBV5-4 and TRBJ2-2; D might be TRBD1 (6 bases). Germline CDR1 SGHNT, CDR2 YYREEE (reference sequence). Trimming removed 0 bases from V and 1 base from J, with 10 bases in between. CDR3 length: 16 residues. Here the CDR3 DNA reads TGTGCCAGCAGCTTGGAACCGGGACAGAACACCGGGGAGCTGTTTTTT. It codes for CASSLEPGQNTGELFF.

The chain joins TRBV18 to TRBJ2-2, with 8 positions matching TRBD2. Germline V CDR1 and CDR2: KGHSH, LQKENI. There are 16 residues in the CDR3. Losses at the gene ends were 2 bases for V and 1 base for J; bases not matched to a gene: 3. The CDR3 spells CASSPILAENTGELFF. The CDR3 coding sequence is TGTGCCAGCTCACCAATACTAGCGGAGAACACCGGGGAGCTGTTTTTT.

This chain connects TRBV21-1 to TRBJ1-4; the table's D call, TRBD1, was not checked against the DNA. TRBV21-1 is marked as a pseudogene. The CDR3 is made up of 15 amino acids. The CDR3 spells CASSKPGQGEEKLFF. DNA of the CDR3: TGTGCCAGCAGCAAACCCGGACAGGGAGAGGAAAAACTGTTTTTT.

This clone was seen more than once but under ten times. The chain uses TRBV7-2 and TRBJ1-1, with 7 bases matching TRBD1. The CDR3 covers 13 residues. V lost 4 bases and J lost 3; bases outside the gene matches: 2. Looked up from germline, CDR1 is SGHTA and CDR2 is FQGNSA. CDR3 sequence (DNA): TGTGCCAGCAGCTACGACAGGGACACTGAAGCTTTCTTT. This gives the protein CASSYDRDTEAFF.